This TCR beta chain is from a study of cytomegalovirus exposure and HLA in healthy donors. Whole-study results and caveats: Most TCR sequences were rare, but some public TCRs occurred in many donors.

In germline, CDR1 is SGHVS, CDR2 FQNEAQ. The CDR3 is 16 residues long. V lost 1 base, J lost 0 bases, and 10 bases lay in between. On this clone: What it binds is unknown.

Sequenced by immunoSEQ multiplex PCR; TCRdb stores in-frame clones only, minus some. The table has some 150,000 clones, approximately 93% seen once. The origin of this receptor is a man aged 18 to 30 in good health and CMV-seronegative. The V and J genes are TRBV7-8 and TRBJ2-1; possibly TRBD2 for D (6 bases). Sample: PBMCs. CDR3: CASSLVGGSSYNEQFF. CDR3 sequence (DNA): TGTGCCAGCAGCTTAGTCGGGGGTAGCTCCTACAATGAGCAGTTCTTC. Supplemented by reference TRBV7-8 and TRBJ2-1, the full variable domain reads GAGVSQSPRYKVAKRGQDVALRCDPISGHVSLFWYQQALGQGPEFLTYFQNEAQLDKSGLPSDRFFAERPEGSVSTLKIQRTQQEDSAVYLCASSLVGGSSYNEQFFGPGTRLTVL.